Following are 15 T cell receptor beta chains from one sample sequenced in a study of Ad26.COV2.S vaccination and SARS-CoV-2 variants. Described treatment: approximately 18 received Ad26.COV2.S at low or high dose, single or two shots; about 5 received placebo; per-sample allocation not given. The study sampled participants on day 63 after the first vaccine or placebo injection. Method: immunoSEQ multiplex PCR; TCRdb's copy keeps in-frame clones and lacks some. The data contain 350,000 to 450,000 clones, around 86% of them seen just once; the ten biggest clones take up 3.4%. The source was peripheral blood, collected in a trial of Ad26.COV2.S vaccine versus placebo. These receptors came from a person aged 18-65 years who received the Ad26.COV2.S COVID-19 vaccine or a placebo.

The V and J genes are TRBV6-5 and TRBJ1-2, with D possibly matching TRBD1 (6 bases). Per germline, CDR1 MNHEY and CDR2 SVGAGI. Trimming took 0 bases from V and 7 from J, leaving 9 bases between them. The CDR3 spans 13 residues. The CDR3 is CASSYSWDIGYTF. In nucleotides, the CDR3 is TGTGCCAGCAGTTACTCCTGGGACATTGGCTACACCTTC.

The chain has TRBV7-9 and TRBJ2-7, with a weak D call TRBD2 (7 bases). The CDR3 loop spans 15 amino acids. Germline assignment: CDR1 SEHNR and CDR2 FQNEAQ (reference sequence). The germline V and J ends were trimmed by 1 base and 2 bases, with 12 bases remaining between them. In nucleotides, the CDR3 is TGTGCCAGCAGCTTAGAGGGGGGGCAGCCCTACGAGCAGTACTTC. Residues: CASSLEGGQPYEQYF.

The chain combines TRBV7-2 with TRBJ1-5; 7 nucleotides align to TRBD1. V shed 2 bases, J shed 11 bases, and the junction held 15 bases outside the gene matches. This CDR3 is 16 amino acids long. CDR1 and CDR2 from the germline V gene are SGHTA and FQGNSA. The CDR3 DNA follows: TGTGCCAGCAGCTTATTGGGAGGGGGCCGGCATTGGTCCCAGCATTTT. Amino acids: CASSLLGGGRHWSQHF.

This chain joins TRBV4-3 and TRBJ2-7, with D perhaps matching TRBD1 or TRBD2 (5 bases each). The V and J ends lost 4 bases and 1 base respectively, with 11 bases between them. CDR1 LGHNA and CDR2 YSLEER come from the germline V gene. The CDR3 spans 14 residues. CDR3: CASSPGTESYEQYF. The DNA for the CDR3 is TGCGCCAGCAGCCCCGGGACGGAATCCTACGAGCAGTACTTC.

The V gene is TRBV5-4, the J gene TRBJ1-1; D gene ambiguous. Trimming stripped 1 base from V and 7 bases from J, with 14 bases between. CDR1 SGHNT and CDR2 YYREEE come from the germline V gene (reference sequence). The CDR3 contains 14 residues. CDR3 region: CASSLYSKTHEAFF. The CDR3 DNA is TGTGCCAGCAGCTTGTACTCAAAAACCCATGAAGCTTTCTTT.

The chain carries TRBV13 and TRBJ1-5; D uncertain. The CDR3 consists of 15 residues. CDR1 and CDR2 (germline): PRHDT, FYEKMQ (reference sequence). V dropped 0 bases and J dropped 0 bases, with 6 bases sitting between them. CDR3 in amino acids: CASSLGWDSNQPQHF. For the CDR3, the DNA is TGTGCCAGCAGCTTAGGGTGGGATAGCAATCAGCCCCAGCATTTT.

This rearrangement joins TRBV18 to TRBJ2-7; maybe TRBD2 (6 bases). Between the trimmed V and J ends, which lost 5 bases and 0 bases, there was a span of 11 bases. CDR1 is KGHSH, CDR2 LQKENI, per germline. The CDR3 consists of 14 residues. CDR3 DNA: TGTGCCAGCTCATATGCCGGGAGCTCCTACGAGCAGTACTTC. Translated, it gives CASSYAGSSYEQYF.

The chain recombines TRBV3-1 (or the pseudogene TRBV3-2) with TRBJ2-2; 8 bases are shared with TRBD2. Germline loops: CDR1 LGHDT, CDR2 YNNKEL (reference sequence). The junction had 6 bases not matched to a gene; V was cut back by 0 bases and J by 3 bases. The CDR3 consists of 17 residues. Here the CDR3 reads CASSQDQKTSDTGELFF. The CDR3 nucleotides read TGTGCCAGCAGCCAAGATCAAAAGACTAGCGACACCGGGGAGCTGTTTTTT.

The count of this clone is one. The chain links TRBV29-1 to TRBJ2-7; perhaps TRBD2 as D (6 bases). Trimming pared 1 base from V and 9 bases from J, leaving 16 bases between. Per germline, CDR1 SQVTM and CDR2 ANQGSEA. This CDR3 has 13 amino acids. In DNA, the CDR3 is TGCAGCGTTGAAGGGGAGGCGCTATTTGGGCAGTACTTC. It specifies CSVEGEALFGQYF.

The chain recombines TRBV7-9 with TRBJ2-2; D perhaps matches TRBD1 (6 bases). Germline CDR1 and CDR2: SEHNR and FQNEAQ (reference sequence). CDR3 length: 15 amino acids. The V and J ends lost 5 bases and 3 bases respectively, with 13 bases between them. The CDR3 is CASSPRGGDTGELFF. The CDR3, as DNA: TGTGCCAGCAGCCCCAGGGGTGGGGACACCGGGGAGCTGTTTTTT.

This clone turned up a few times. The chain carries TRBV3-1 (or the pseudogene TRBV3-2) and TRBJ1-1; possible D gene TRBD1, 6 bases. V was shortened by 5 bases and J by 1 base, with 8 bases between the two germline ends. The CDR3 is 13 residues long. CDR1 and CDR2 (germline): LGHDT, YNNKEL (reference sequence). CDR3 DNA: TGTGCCAGCAGCTGGGACACGAACACTGAAGCTTTCTTT. Translating gives CASSWDTNTEAFF.

The chain uses TRBV14 and TRBJ2-1, with 7 nucleotides matching TRBD1. Germline lookup yields CDR1 SGHDN and CDR2 FVKESK. The V gene end was trimmed by 4 bases and the J gene end by 9 bases; junction bases not matched to a gene: 3. The CDR3 sequence is 12 residues long. For the CDR3, the DNA is TGTGCCAGCAGCCCGGGACAGCGTGAGCAGTTCTTC. This encodes CASSPGQREQFF.

On this clone itself: One junction end disagrees with the germline gene, perhaps due to a read error. The chain links TRBV9 to TRBJ1-1; TRBD1 agrees at 7 bases. CDR1 is SGDLS and CDR2 is YYNGEE in the germline V gene. The CDR3 has 13 residues. The CDR3, as DNA: TGTGCCAGCAGCGTAACCGGACAGGCTGAGGCTTTCTTT. It yields the protein CASSVTGQAEAFF.

The V and J genes are TRBV19 and TRBJ1-1; no definite D call. Germline V CDR1 and CDR2: LNHDA, SQIVND (reference sequence). CDR3 size: 14 residues. V was cut by 3 bases and J by 1 base, with 9 bases left in between. CDR3 protein: CASSISGSNTEAFF. CDR3 in DNA: TGTGCCAGTAGTATCTCTGGGTCGAACACTGAAGCTTTCTTT.

This chain links TRBV6-6 with TRBJ1-2; D is possibly TRBD1 (5 bases). CDR1 MNHNY and CDR2 SVGAGI come from the germline V gene (reference sequence). Trimming removed 7 bases from V and 2 bases from J, with 14 bases in between. CDR3 size: 14 residues. CDR3 bases: TGTGCCAGCAACCCTAGGGGAGTAAACTATGGCTACACCTTC. Amino acids: CASNPRGVNYGYTF.